This T cell receptor (beta chain) was recovered during a study of blood T cell repertoires in COVID-19. Study-level background: Samples of COVID-19 (acute and convalescent) were obtained from the United States, Italy and Spain. Sources were T cells, B-cell-depleted T cells, or PBMCs; the material itself was cDNA or gDNA.

In the source study's methods: By means of reference gene primer amplification, nucleated cell counts were estimated. Some clones are missing from TCRdb's copy, which holds only in-frame ones; the method was immunoSEQ multiplex PCR. For V, J and clone size, that table is used; D and trimming come from the DNA. The table shows about 63,000 clones, with about 88% occurring only once. Germline V gene data show CDR1 as MNHNY and CDR2 as SVGAGI (reference sequence). The CDR3 length is 16 residues. Trimming took off 2 bases at V and 1 base at J, with 14 bases between the two ends. The chain links TRBV6-6 to TRBJ1-2, with D maybe TRBD1 (6 bases). This clonotype was obtained from a human donor in a cohort sampled during active COVID-19. The sample consisted of peripheral blood. The CDR3 reads CASSYGGSRVNYGYTF. In DNA, the CDR3 is TGTGCCAGCAGTTACGGGGGCTCGCGCGTTAACTATGGCTACACCTTC.